Here is one T cell receptor beta chain with its context. Profiled with immunoSEQ multiplex PCR; TCRdb holds only in-frame clones, not every one. The top ten clones hold roughly 1.4% of a sample with about a million clones, around four fifths of them seen once. The CDR3 has 13 residues. Germline CDR1 is SGHRS and CDR2 is YFSETQ. These data come from a study of shared clonotypes between healthy human individuals. Looking at the study overall: Per-donor plates numbered three CD4 naive, three CD4 memory, two CD8 naive and one CD8 memory.

The V call is TRBV5-1, the J call TRBJ1-2; a weak D match, TRBD1 (6 bases). The clonotype originates from a man younger than 35 in good health. The sample comprised memory CD4+ T cells sorted from blood. Subset noted: CD45RA-negative fraction. The CDR3 reads CASQRGALDGYTF. The CDR3 region has the DNA TGCGCGTCACAGCGGGGGGCTCTCGATGGCTACACCTTC.